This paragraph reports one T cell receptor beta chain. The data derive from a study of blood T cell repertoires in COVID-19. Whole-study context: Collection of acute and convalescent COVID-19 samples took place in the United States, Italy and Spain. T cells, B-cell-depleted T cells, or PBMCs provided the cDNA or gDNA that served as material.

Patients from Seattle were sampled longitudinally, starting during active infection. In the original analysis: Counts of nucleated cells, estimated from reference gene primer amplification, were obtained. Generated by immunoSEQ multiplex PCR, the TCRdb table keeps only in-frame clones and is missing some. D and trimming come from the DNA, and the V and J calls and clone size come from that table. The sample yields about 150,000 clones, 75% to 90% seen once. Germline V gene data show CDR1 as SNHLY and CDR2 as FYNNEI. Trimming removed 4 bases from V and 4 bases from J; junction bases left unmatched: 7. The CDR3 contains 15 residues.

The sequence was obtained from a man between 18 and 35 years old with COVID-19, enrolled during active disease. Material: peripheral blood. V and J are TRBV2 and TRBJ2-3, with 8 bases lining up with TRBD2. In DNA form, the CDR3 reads TGTGCCAGCAGTGGAGTAGCGGGATGGGCAGATACGCAGTATTTT. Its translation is CASSGVAGWADTQYF.